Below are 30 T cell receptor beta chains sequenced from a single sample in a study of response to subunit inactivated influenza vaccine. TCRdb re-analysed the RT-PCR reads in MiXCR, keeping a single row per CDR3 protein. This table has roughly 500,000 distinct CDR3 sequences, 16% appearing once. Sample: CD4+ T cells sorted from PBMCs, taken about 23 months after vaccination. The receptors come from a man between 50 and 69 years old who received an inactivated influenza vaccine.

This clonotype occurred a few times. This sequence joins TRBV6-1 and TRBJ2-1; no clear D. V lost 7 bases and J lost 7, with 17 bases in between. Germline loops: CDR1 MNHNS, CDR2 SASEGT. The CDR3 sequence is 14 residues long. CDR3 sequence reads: CASTITVLGNEQFF. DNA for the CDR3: TGTGCCAGCACGATCACAGTTTTGGGGAATGAGCAGTTCTTC.

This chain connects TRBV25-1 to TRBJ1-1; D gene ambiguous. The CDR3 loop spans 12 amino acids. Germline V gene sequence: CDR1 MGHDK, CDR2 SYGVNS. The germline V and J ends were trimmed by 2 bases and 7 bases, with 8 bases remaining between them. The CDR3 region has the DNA TGTGCCAGCAGTGAAAGCTGGGGTGAAGCTTTCTTT. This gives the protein CASSESWGEAFF.

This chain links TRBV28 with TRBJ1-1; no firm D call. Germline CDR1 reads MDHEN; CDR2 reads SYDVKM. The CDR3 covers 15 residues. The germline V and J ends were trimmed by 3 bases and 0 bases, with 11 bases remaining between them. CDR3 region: CASSFGGKMNTEAFF. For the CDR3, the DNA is TGTGCCAGCAGTTTCGGAGGAAAAATGAACACTGAAGCTTTCTTT.

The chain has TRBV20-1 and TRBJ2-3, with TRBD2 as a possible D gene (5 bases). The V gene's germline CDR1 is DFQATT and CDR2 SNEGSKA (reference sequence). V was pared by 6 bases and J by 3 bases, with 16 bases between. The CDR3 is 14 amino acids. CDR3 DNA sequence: TGCAGTGCCGAGAGCGGAGAGAGGACAGATACGCAGTATTTT. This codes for CSAESGERTDTQYF.

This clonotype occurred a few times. The CDR3 is CATLTTRDIYREQFF. DNA for the CDR3: TGTGCCACATTAACCACTCGGGACATTTACCGTGAGCAGTTCTTC. The genes are TRBV28 and TRBJ2-1; tentative D call: TRBD1 (6 bases). The CDR3 consists of 15 residues. CDR1 and CDR2 from the germline V gene are MDHEN and SYDVKM. V lost 10 bases and J 9 bases, leaving 25 bases between the germline ends. The full variable domain, with the rest looked up from reference TRBV28 and TRBJ2-1, is DVKVTQSSRYLVKRTGEKVFLECVQDMDHENMFWYRQDPGLGLRLIYFSYDVKMKEKGDIPEGYSVSREKKERFSLILESASTNQTSMYLCATLTTRDIYREQFFGPGTRLTVL.

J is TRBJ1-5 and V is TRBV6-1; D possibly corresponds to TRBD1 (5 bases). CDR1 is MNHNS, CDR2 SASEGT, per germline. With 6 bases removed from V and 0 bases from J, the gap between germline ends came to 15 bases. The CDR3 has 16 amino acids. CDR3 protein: CASSSQGFYSNQPQHF. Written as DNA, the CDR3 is TGTGCCAGCAGCAGTCAGGGATTCTATAGCAATCAGCCCCAGCATTTT.

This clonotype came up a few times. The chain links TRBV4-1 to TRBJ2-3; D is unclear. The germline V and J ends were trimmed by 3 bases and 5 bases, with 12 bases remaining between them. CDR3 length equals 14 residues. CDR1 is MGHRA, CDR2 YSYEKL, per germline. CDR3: CASSHPNVLDTQYF. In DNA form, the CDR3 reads TGCGCCAGCAGCCATCCCAACGTCCTAGATACGCAGTATTTT.

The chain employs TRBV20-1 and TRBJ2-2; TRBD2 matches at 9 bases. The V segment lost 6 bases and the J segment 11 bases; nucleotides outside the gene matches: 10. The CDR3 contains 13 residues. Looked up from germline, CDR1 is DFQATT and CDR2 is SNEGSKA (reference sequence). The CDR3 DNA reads TGCAGTGCAACAGCGGGAGGCTCTCATGAGCTGTTTTTT. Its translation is CSATAGGSHELFF.

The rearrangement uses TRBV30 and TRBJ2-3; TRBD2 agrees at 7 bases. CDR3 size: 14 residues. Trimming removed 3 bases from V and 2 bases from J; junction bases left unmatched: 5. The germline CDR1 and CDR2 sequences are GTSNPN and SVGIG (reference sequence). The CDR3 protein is CAWSGRPFTDTQYF. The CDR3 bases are TGTGCCTGGAGCGGGAGGCCCTTCACAGATACGCAGTATTTT.

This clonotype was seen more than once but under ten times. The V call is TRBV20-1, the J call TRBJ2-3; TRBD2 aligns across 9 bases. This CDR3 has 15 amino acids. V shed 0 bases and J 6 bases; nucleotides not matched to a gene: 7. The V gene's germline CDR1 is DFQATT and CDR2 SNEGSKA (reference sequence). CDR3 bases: TGCAGTGCTAGAGATCAAGGACTAGCGAGCGATACGCAGTATTTT. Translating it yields CSARDQGLASDTQYF.

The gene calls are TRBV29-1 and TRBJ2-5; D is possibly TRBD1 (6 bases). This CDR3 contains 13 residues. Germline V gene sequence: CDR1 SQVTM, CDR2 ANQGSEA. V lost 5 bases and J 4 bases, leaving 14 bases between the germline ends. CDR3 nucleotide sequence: TGCAGCGTTCAGGACAGTTGGGGAGAGACCCAGTACTTC. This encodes CSVQDSWGETQYF. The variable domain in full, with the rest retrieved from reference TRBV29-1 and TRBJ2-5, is SAVISQKPSRDICQRGTSLTIQCQVDSQVTMMFWYRQQPGQSLTLIATANQGSEATYESGFVIDKFPISRPNLTFSTLTVSNMSPEDSSIYLCSVQDSWGETQYFGPGTRLLVL.

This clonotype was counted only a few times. This CDR3 is CASSHFGTVADTQYF. Here the CDR3 DNA reads TGTGCCAGCAGCCATTTCGGGACAGTTGCAGATACGCAGTATTTT. This chain connects TRBV3-1 to TRBJ2-3; TRBD1 aligns across 7 bases. Germline CDR1 and CDR2: LGHDT and YNNKEL (reference sequence). V was clipped by 3 bases and J by 4 bases; unmatched bases: 7. This CDR3 region has 15 residues.

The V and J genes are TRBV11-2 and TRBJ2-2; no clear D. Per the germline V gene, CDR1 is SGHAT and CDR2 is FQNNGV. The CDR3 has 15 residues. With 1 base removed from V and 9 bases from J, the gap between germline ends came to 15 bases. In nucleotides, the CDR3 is TGTGCCAGCAGCTTAGGAAGGCCCCTGAGGCGGGAGCTGTTTTTT. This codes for CASSLGRPLRRELFF.

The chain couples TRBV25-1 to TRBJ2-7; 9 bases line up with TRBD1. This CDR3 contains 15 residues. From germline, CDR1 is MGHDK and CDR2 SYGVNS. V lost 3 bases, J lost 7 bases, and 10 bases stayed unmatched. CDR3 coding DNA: TGTGCCAGCAGTGATTCCAGGACAGGGGTCCGGGAGCAGTACTTC. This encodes CASSDSRTGVREQYF.

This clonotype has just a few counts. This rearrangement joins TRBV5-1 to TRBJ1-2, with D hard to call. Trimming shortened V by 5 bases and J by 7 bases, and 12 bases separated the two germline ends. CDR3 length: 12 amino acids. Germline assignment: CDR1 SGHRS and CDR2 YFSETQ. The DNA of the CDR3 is TGCGCCAGCAGTCTCAACTCCGGTGGCTACACCTTC. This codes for CASSLNSGGYTF.

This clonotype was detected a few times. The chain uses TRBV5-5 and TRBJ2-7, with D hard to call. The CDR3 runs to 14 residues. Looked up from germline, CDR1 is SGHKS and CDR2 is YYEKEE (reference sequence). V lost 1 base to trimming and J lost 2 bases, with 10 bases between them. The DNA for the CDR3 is TGTGCCAGCAGCTTGATGGGGTTTCCCTACGAGCAGTACTTC. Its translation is CASSLMGFPYEQYF.

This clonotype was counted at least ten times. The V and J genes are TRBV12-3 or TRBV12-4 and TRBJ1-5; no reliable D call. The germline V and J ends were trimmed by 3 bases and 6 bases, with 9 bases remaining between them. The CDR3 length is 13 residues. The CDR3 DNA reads TGTGCCAGCAGTTTGGGTGGAGGTCAGCCCCAGCATTTT. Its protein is CASSLGGGQPQHF.

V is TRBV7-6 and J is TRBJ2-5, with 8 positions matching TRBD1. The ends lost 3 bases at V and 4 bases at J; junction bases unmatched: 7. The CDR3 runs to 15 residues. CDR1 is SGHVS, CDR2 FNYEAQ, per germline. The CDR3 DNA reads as TGTGCCAGCAGCTTTCAGGGGGCACCGGGAGAGACCCAGTACTTC. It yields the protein CASSFQGAPGETQYF.

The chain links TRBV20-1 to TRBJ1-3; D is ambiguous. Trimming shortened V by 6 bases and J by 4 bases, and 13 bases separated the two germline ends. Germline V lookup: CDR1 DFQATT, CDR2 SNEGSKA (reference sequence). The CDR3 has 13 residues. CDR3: CSAIYPGGNTIYF. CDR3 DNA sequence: TGCAGTGCAATATACCCGGGGGGAAACACCATATATTTT.

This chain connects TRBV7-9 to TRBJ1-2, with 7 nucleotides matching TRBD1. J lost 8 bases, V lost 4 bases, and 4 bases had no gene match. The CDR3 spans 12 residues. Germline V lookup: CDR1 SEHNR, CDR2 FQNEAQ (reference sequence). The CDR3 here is CASSSGQVGYTF. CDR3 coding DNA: TGTGCCAGCAGCTCCGGACAGGTGGGCTACACCTTC. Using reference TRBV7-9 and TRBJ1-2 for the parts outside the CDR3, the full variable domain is DTGVSQNPRHKITKRGQNVTFRCDPISEHNRLYWYRQTLGQGPEFLTYFQNEAQLEKSRLLSDRFSAERPKGSFSTLEIQRTEQGDSAMYLCASSSGQVGYTFGSGTRLTVV.

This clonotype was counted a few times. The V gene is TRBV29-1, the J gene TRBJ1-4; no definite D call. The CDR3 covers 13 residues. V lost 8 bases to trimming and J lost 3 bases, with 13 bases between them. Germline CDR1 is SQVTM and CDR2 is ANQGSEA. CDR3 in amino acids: CSTRGGSNEKLFF. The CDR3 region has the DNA TGCAGCACCCGAGGAGGGTCTAATGAAAAACTGTTTTTT.

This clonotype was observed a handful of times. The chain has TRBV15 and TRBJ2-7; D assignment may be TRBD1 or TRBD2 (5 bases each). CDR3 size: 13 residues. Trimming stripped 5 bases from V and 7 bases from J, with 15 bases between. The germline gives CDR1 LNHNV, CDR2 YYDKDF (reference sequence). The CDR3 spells CATSVGAPGEQYF. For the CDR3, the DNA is TGTGCCACCAGCGTCGGGGCTCCGGGGGAGCAGTACTTC. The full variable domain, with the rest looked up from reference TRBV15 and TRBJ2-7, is DAMVIQNPRYQVTQFGKPVTLSCSQTLNHNVMYWYQQKSSQAPKLLFHYYDKDFNNEADTPDNFQSRRPNTSFCFLDIRSPGLGDTAMYLCATSVGAPGEQYFGPGTRLTVT.

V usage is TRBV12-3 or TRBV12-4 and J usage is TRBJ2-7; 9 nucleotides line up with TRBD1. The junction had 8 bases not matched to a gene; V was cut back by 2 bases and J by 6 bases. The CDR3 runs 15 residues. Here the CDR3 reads CASSLSRTGASEQYF. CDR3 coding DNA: TGTGCCAGCAGTTTATCCCGGACAGGGGCCTCCGAGCAGTACTTC.

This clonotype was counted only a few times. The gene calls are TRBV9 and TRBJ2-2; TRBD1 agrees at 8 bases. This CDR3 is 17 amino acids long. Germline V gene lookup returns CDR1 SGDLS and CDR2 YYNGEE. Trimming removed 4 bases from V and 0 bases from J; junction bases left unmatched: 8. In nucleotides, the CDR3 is TGTGCCAGCAGCCTCGGACAGGGAGGAGCGAACACCGGGGAGCTGTTTTTT. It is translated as CASSLGQGGANTGELFF.

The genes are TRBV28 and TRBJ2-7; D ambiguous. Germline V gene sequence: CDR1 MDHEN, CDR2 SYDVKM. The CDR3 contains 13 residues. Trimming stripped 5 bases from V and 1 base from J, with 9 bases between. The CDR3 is CASSVRYSYEQYF. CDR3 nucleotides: TGTGCCAGCAGTGTTCGGTATTCCTACGAGCAGTACTTC.

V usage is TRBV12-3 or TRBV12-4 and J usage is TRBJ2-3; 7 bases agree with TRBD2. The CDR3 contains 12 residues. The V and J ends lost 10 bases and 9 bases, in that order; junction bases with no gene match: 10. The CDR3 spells CATRDYTRTQYF. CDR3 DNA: TGTGCCACCCGGGACTACACGAGGACGCAGTATTTT.

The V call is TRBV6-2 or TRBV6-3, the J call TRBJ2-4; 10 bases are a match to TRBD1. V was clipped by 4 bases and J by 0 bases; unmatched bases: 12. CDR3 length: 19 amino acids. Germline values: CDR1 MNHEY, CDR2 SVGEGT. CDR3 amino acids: CASSFNWDRGQLAKNIQYF. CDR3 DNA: TGTGCCAGCAGTTTCAACTGGGACAGGGGACAGCTAGCCAAAAACATTCAGTACTTC.

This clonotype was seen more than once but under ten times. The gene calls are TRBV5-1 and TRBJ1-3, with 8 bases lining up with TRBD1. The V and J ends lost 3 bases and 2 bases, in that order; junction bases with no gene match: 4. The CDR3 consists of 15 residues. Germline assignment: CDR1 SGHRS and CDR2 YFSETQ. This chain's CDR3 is CASSSTGVTGNTIYF. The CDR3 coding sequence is TGCGCCAGCAGCTCGACAGGGGTAACTGGAAACACCATATATTTT. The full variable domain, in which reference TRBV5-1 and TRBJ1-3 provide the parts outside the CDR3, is KAGVTQTPRYLIKTRGQQVTLSCSPISGHRSVSWYQQTPGQGLQFLFEYFSETQRNKGNFPGRFSGRQFSNSRSEMNVSTLELGDSALYLCASSSTGVTGNTIYFGEGSWLTVV.

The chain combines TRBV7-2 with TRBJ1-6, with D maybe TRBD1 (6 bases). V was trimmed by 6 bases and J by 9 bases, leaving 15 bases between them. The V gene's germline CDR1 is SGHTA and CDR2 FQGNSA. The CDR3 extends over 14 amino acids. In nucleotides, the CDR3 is TGTGCCAGCAGTGGGGGGCCCGGCCCTTCACCCCTCCACTTT. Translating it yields CASSGGPGPSPLHF.

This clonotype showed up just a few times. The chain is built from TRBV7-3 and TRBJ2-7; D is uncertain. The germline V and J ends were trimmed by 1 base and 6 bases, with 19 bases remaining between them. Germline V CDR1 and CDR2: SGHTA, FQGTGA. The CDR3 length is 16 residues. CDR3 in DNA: TGTGCCAGCAGCTTAAATCGGGCAGCCAGAGATAGCGAGCAGTACTTC. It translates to CASSLNRAARDSEQYF.